The subject of this entry is one T cell receptor (beta chain). The table came from immunoSEQ multiplex PCR; TCRdb's copy has only in-frame clones and leaves some out. The sample includes 13,000 to 15,000 clones, around 79% of them seen just once. This record comes from a study of ipilimumab plus nivolumab after autologous stem cell transplantation. The V gene's germline CDR1 is MGHRA and CDR2 YSYEKL. V lost 4 bases to trimming and J lost 0 bases; unmatched junction nucleotides: 7. The CDR3 is 18 amino acids. Patients got 3 mg/kg IV nivolumab weeks 1, 4, 7, 10, then biweekly through week 26. The TCR sequence derives from a male donor with primary mediastinal lymphoma. The rearrangement joins TRBV4-1 to TRBJ2-3; 13 bases are shared with TRBD2. The starting material was PBMCs, obtained in a trial of ipilimumab plus nivolumab as post-transplant consolidation. DNA for the CDR3: TGCGCCAGCAGCCGAAGGCCGGGACTAGCGGGGAGCACAGATACGCAGTATTTT. Its translation is CASSRRPGLAGSTDTQYF.